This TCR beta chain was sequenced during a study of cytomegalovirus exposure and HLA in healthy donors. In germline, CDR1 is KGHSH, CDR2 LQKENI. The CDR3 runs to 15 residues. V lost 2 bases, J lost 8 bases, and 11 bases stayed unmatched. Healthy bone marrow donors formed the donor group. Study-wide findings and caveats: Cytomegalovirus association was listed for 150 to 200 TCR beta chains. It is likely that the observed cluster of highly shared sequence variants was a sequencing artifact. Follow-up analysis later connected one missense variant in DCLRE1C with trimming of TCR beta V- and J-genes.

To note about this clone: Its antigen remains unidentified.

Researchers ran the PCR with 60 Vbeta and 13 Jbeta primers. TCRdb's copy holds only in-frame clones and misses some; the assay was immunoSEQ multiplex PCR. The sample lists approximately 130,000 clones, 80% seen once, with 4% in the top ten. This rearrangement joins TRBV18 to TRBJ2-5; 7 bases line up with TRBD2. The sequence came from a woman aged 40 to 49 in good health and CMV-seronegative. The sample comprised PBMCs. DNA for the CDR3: TGTGCCAGCTCACCAGGCGGCGGGAGCGAGGCAACCCAGTACTTC. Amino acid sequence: CASSPGGGSEATQYF.